This T cell receptor (beta chain) was found in a study of identical twins. TCRdb called the 5' RACE reads again in MiXCR, with one record for every CDR3 protein. The repertoire holds about 240,000 distinct CDR3 sequences, with 7.5% as singletons. This clonotype has ten or more counts. As yet, its antigen is unknown. The CDR3 extends over 15 amino acids. The ends lost 3 bases at V and 6 bases at J; junction bases unmatched: 10. Study outcomes and limitations: Sequences that were out-of-frame, alpha and twin-shared displayed an excess of low generation probability. Invariant T cells like MAIT and iNKT could partly confound the zero-insertion analyses. Fewer insertions characterized abundant cord blood beta clonotypes, whereas memory repertoires showed none. Beta out-of-frame sequences showed weaker excess sharing between twins.

The same data also went into a second study, on yellow fever vaccine responses in identical twins.

The sequence was obtained from a woman younger than 30 in good health. The rearrangement joins TRBV12-3 or TRBV12-4 to TRBJ2-7; TRBD1 matches at 8 bases. The specimen sequenced was CD8+ T cells sorted from blood. DNA for the CDR3: TGTGCCAGCAGTTTCGAGACAGGGGTGACGGGCGAGCAGTACTTC. It encodes CASSFETGVTGEQYF.